This T cell receptor (beta chain) was sequenced for a study of blood T cell repertoires in COVID-19. In the study overall: The study drew acute and convalescent COVID-19 samples from the United States, Italy and Spain. The analysed material was cDNA or gDNA that came from T cells, B-cell-depleted T cells, or PBMCs.

Cohort assignment relied on participant-reported clinical history. Each recovered donor of Cohort 3 presented with two negative PCRs, clearance, or symptom resolution. Germline V gene data show CDR1 as LGHNT and CDR2 as FRNRAP. There are 13 residues in the CDR3. The V and J ends lost 3 bases and 4 bases respectively, with 10 bases between them. Libraries were prepared by immunoSEQ multiplex PCR; TCRdb keeps only in-frame clonotypes and omits some of them. The sample shows fewer than 250,000 clones, around 90% of them seen only once. The V call is TRBV12-5, the J call TRBJ2-7; D possibly corresponds to TRBD1 (5 bases). The sequenced material came from PBMCs or T cells enriched from blood (not recorded which). This TCR derives from a woman aged 18-30 years who had recovered from COVID-19. CDR3 DNA: TGTGCTAGTGGTTTATCAGGGATTTACGAGCAGTACTTC. This codes for CASGLSGIYEQYF.